Below are 27 T cell receptor beta chains sequenced from a single sample in a study of blood T cell repertoires in COVID-19. The table came from immunoSEQ multiplex PCR; TCRdb's copy has only in-frame clones and leaves some out. The sample consists of tens of thousands of clones, around 86% of them appearing once. Sequencing input: peripheral blood. These receptors were taken from a man aged 65 to 79 with active or convalescent COVID-19.

This clone has only a few counts. V and J are TRBV11-3 and TRBJ2-3; maybe TRBD2 (6 bases). V lost 5 bases and J 3 bases, leaving 15 bases between the germline ends. This CDR3 comprises 15 residues. Germline CDR1 is SGHNT and CDR2 is YENEEA. In DNA form, the CDR3 reads TGTGCCAGCAGCCCCTTGGGACTGGGAACAGATACGCAGTATTTT. It specifies CASSPLGLGTDTQYF.

The chain couples TRBV6-5 to TRBJ2-5, with D possibly being TRBD1 (6 bases). V was pared by 10 bases and J by 6 bases, with 15 bases between. The CDR3 extends over 12 amino acids. Germline CDR1 is MNHEY and CDR2 is SVGAGI. CDR3 loop: CAISGDRKTQYF. The CDR3 DNA follows: TGTGCCATTTCAGGAGACAGGAAGACCCAGTACTTC.

This clone was seen only once. Here the CDR3 reads CAWRTYTDTQYF. CDR3 DNA sequence: TGTGCCTGGAGGACTTACACAGATACGCAGTATTTT. The genes are TRBV30 and TRBJ2-3; D remains unclear. With 3 bases removed from V and 2 bases from J, the gap between germline ends came to 6 bases. The CDR3 extends over 12 amino acids. Germline lookup yields CDR1 GTSNPN and CDR2 SVGIG (reference sequence).

This chain joins TRBV7-2 and TRBJ2-2, with 7 bases matching TRBD1. The length of the CDR3 is 17 residues. V was clipped by 2 bases and J by 2 bases; unmatched bases: 8. The germline CDR1 and CDR2 sequences are SGHTA and FQGNSA. The DNA of the CDR3 is TGTGCCAGCAGCTTATCAGGGGGACGATTTAACACCGGGGAGCTGTTTTTT. Amino acid sequence: CASSLSGGRFNTGELFF.

The chain combines TRBV28 with TRBJ1-2; D not certain. CDR3 length equals 12 residues. CDR1 is MDHEN and CDR2 is SYDVKM in the germline V gene. Trimming stripped 4 bases from V and 5 bases from J, with 8 bases between. In nucleotides, the CDR3 is TGTGCCAGCAGTTCACGGGGATATGGCTACACCTTC. This translates into CASSSRGYGYTF.

The genes are TRBV19 and TRBJ1-3, with unresolved D. CDR1 LNHDA and CDR2 SQIVND come from the germline V gene (reference sequence). The V end lost 0 bases, the J end lost 0 bases, and 12 bases lay between the germline ends. CDR3 size: 17 residues. In DNA form, the CDR3 reads TGTGCCAGTAGTATAGATGCCTCGGGAGGCTCTGGAAACACCATATATTTT. It translates to CASSIDASGGSGNTIYF.

J is TRBJ1-6 and V is TRBV5-4; D is uncertain. Germline V lookup: CDR1 SGHNT, CDR2 YYREEE (reference sequence). V lost 0 bases, J lost 4 bases, and 8 bases lay in between. The CDR3 length is 15 residues. CDR3 DNA: TGTGCCAGCAGCTTGGCGGAGGGTTATAATTCACCCCTCCACTTT. Translating gives CASSLAEGYNSPLHF.

The genes are TRBV6-1 and TRBJ2-7; maybe TRBD1 (6 bases). Germline V CDR1 and CDR2: MNHNS, SASEGT. The CDR3 spans 14 residues. V was cut by 1 base and J by 3 bases, with 10 bases left in between. Here the CDR3 reads CASSEVGAFYEQYF. The CDR3 DNA reads as TGTGCCAGCAGTGAAGTGGGGGCGTTCTACGAGCAGTACTTC.

This rearrangement joins TRBV11-2 to TRBJ2-3; D gene unclear. The CDR3 extends over 16 amino acids. CDR1 is SGHAT, CDR2 FQNNGV, per germline. Trimming took off 6 bases at V and 5 bases at J, with 21 bases between the two ends. The CDR3 DNA reads as TGTGCCAGCAGTCCCGGAGCACTCCCCCCCCTAGATACGCAGTATTTT. Protein: CASSPGALPPLDTQYF.

This clone was recorded a few times. In DNA, the CDR3 is TGTGCCAGCAGCCAAGATAGGACAGGAGGGTCCGAAGCTTTCTTT. Translating it yields CASSQDRTGGSEAFF. V is TRBV3-1 (or the pseudogene TRBV3-2) and J is TRBJ1-1, with TRBD1 identical over 7 bases. The length of the CDR3 is 15 residues. Trimming took 0 bases from V and 8 from J; bases not matched to a gene: 9. Germline V gives CDR1 LGHDT, CDR2 YNNKEL (reference sequence).

The chain has TRBV30 and TRBJ1-1; D may be TRBD1 (6 bases). CDR1 and CDR2 from the germline V gene are GTSNPN and SVGIG (reference sequence). This CDR3 spans 12 amino acids. The V end was cut by 3 bases, the J end by 10 bases, with 15 bases between. CDR3 loop: CAWRRRGGRAFF. The DNA of the CDR3 is TGTGCCTGGAGACGCCGCGGGGGGCGAGCTTTCTTT. The complete variable domain, with remaining parts taken from reference TRBV30 and TRBJ1-1, reads SQTIHQWPATLVQPVGSPLSLECTVEGTSNPNLYWYRQAAGRGLQLLFYSVGIGQISSEVPQNLSASRPQDRQFILSSKKLLLSDSGFYLCAWRRRGGRAFFGQGTRLTVV.

The V gene is TRBV6-6, the J gene TRBJ1-6; no reliable D call. V lost 4 bases to trimming and J lost 10 bases, with 14 bases between them. The CDR3 runs 14 residues. Per the germline V gene, CDR1 is MNHNY and CDR2 is SVGAGI (reference sequence). CDR3 bases: TGTGCCAGCAGTTTACTCGGGGTAGGATCACCCCTCCACTTT. Its protein is CASSLLGVGSPLHF.

The chain couples TRBV25-1 to TRBJ2-2, with 9 bases that match TRBD2. J lost 7 bases, V lost 6 bases, and 12 bases had no gene match. There are 16 residues in the CDR3. CDR1 and CDR2 (germline): MGHDK, SYGVNS. CDR3 DNA: TGTGCCAGCAGCGAGGCGGGCGGGAGGGCCTTCGGGGAGCTGTTTTTT. Translated, it gives CASSEAGGRAFGELFF.

The V and J genes are TRBV4-1 and TRBJ2-6; TRBD1 aligns across 10 bases. Germline V lookup: CDR1 MGHRA, CDR2 YSYEKL. The J segment lost 2 bases and the V segment lost 4 bases, leaving 8 bases of the junction unmatched. The CDR3 contains 18 residues. The CDR3 bases are TGCGCCAGCAGCCGTTCCGGGACAGGGGCCGCTGGGGCCAACGTCCTGACTTTC. This encodes CASSRSGTGAAGANVLTF.

V and J are TRBV19 and TRBJ1-2, with D unresolved. Looked up from germline, CDR1 is LNHDA and CDR2 is SQIVND (reference sequence). Trimming cost V 5 bases and J 4 bases, with 14 bases left between them. This CDR3 is 14 amino acids long. This CDR3 is CASSPRDFTYGYTF. The CDR3 bases are TGTGCCAGTAGTCCTCGCGACTTTACCTATGGCTACACCTTC.

The V gene is TRBV6-2 or TRBV6-3, the J gene TRBJ2-5, with TRBD2 matching 8 bases. The CDR3 covers 16 residues. The junction had 10 bases not matched to a gene; V was cut back by 2 bases and J by 5 bases. Germline CDR1 MNHEY, CDR2 SVGEGT. CDR3 in DNA: TGTGCCAGCAGTTACCTACCCAGCGGGAGTGGGGAGACCCAGTACTTC. Translated: CASSYLPSGSGETQYF.

This clone was picked up a small number of times. The chain joins TRBV3-1 (or the pseudogene TRBV3-2) to TRBJ1-2, with D maybe TRBD1 (5 bases). The CDR3 is made up of 13 amino acids. V was clipped by 1 base and J by 12 bases, with 15 bases between them. Germline CDR1 is LGHDT and CDR2 is YNNKEL (reference sequence). The CDR3 region is CASSQGEVRVNTF. CDR3 nucleotides: TGTGCCAGCAGCCAAGGCGAGGTCAGGGTAAACACCTTC.

This chain connects TRBV19 to TRBJ2-1; 8 nucleotides match TRBD2. This CDR3 contains 15 residues. V lost 5 bases and J lost 6; bases outside the gene matches: 9. CDR1 LNHDA and CDR2 SQIVND come from the germline V gene (reference sequence). The CDR3 sequence: CASSPYLGRGNEQFF. The DNA of the CDR3 is TGTGCCAGTAGTCCCTATCTCGGGAGGGGCAATGAGCAGTTCTTC.

V gene TRBV7-9 combines with J gene TRBJ2-2, with 8 positions matching TRBD2. This CDR3 region has 17 residues. From germline, CDR1 is SEHNR and CDR2 FQNEAQ (reference sequence). V was clipped by 0 bases and J by 4 bases; unmatched bases: 7. CDR3 sequence: CASSLAEREWSTGELFF. DNA for the CDR3: TGTGCCAGCAGCTTAGCGGAGCGGGAGTGGAGCACCGGGGAGCTGTTTTTT.

The V and J genes are TRBV10-3 and TRBJ1-1; D unclear. Looked up from germline, CDR1 is ENHRY and CDR2 is SYGVKD. The germline V and J ends were trimmed by 2 bases and 1 base, with 5 bases remaining between them. This CDR3 has 13 residues. The CDR3 bases are TGTGCCATCAGTGAGCTCCCGAACACTGAAGCTTTCTTT. This encodes CAISELPNTEAFF.

The chain couples TRBV6-6 to TRBJ2-7; the match to TRBD1 covers 10 bases. Germline V gene sequence: CDR1 MNHNY, CDR2 SVGAGI (reference sequence). This CDR3 has 15 amino acids. The trim removed 4 bases at V and 2 bases at J, leaving 5 bases unmatched. CDR3 sequence: CASSWDRGTTYEQYF. In DNA, the CDR3 is TGTGCCAGCAGTTGGGACAGGGGAACAACCTACGAGCAGTACTTC.

The rearrangement links TRBV4-2 to TRBJ2-7; D might be TRBD1 (6 bases). The V gene's germline CDR1 is LGHNA and CDR2 YNFKEQ. The CDR3 spans 14 residues. V gave up 0 bases and J gave up 5 bases, with 11 bases separating them. This CDR3 reads CASSQETGYNEQYF. The CDR3 bases are TGTGCCAGCAGCCAAGAAACAGGGTACAACGAGCAGTACTTC.

This clone has only a few counts. V gene TRBV7-2 combines with J gene TRBJ1-6; TRBD1 agrees at 7 bases. The V and J ends lost 5 bases and 10 bases, in that order; junction bases with no gene match: 8. Germline CDR1 SGHTA, CDR2 FQGNSA. The CDR3 has 14 residues. Here the CDR3 DNA reads TGTGCCAGCAGCCCAAGACAGGGAAGATCACCCCTCCACTTT. It encodes CASSPRQGRSPLHF.

Only one count was recorded for this clone. The rearrangement joins TRBV21-1 to TRBJ1-4; TRBD1 was called by the table and not checked on the DNA. TRBV21-1 is labeled a pseudogene. The CDR3 runs 15 residues. CDR3: CASPLDRSTNEKLFF. CDR3 DNA: TGTGCCAGCCCACTGGACAGATCAACTAATGAAAAACTGTTTTTT.

A single count supports this clone. This chain connects TRBV5-1 to TRBJ1-4; 8 bases line up with TRBD1. Germline values: CDR1 SGHRS, CDR2 YFSETQ. J was trimmed by 4 bases and V by 3 bases; bases with no gene match: 5. This CDR3 is built from 15 residues. The CDR3 DNA reads as TGCGCCAGCAGCTGGACAGGGCTCAGTAATGAAAAACTGTTTTTT. Protein product: CASSWTGLSNEKLFF.

This clone was detected once. The chain is built from TRBV5-1 and TRBJ2-2; 7 positions agree with TRBD2. Per germline, CDR1 SGHRS and CDR2 YFSETQ. Germline trimming cut 0 bases from V and 1 base from J; bases unmatched to any gene: 3. The CDR3 covers 16 residues. CDR3 bases: TGCGCCAGCAGCTTGGGTCCTAGCGGGAACACCGGGGAGCTGTTTTTT. It translates to CASSLGPSGNTGELFF. Full variable domain (missing parts from reference TRBV5-1 and TRBJ2-2): KAGVTQTPRYLIKTRGQQVTLSCSPISGHRSVSWYQQTPGQGLQFLFEYFSETQRNKGNFPGRFSGRQFSNSRSEMNVSTLELGDSALYLCASSLGPSGNTGELFFGEGSRLTVL.

The CDR3 is CATSRDWDRGNYGYTF. CDR3 nucleotides: TGTGCCACCAGCAGAGACTGGGACAGGGGGAACTATGGCTACACCTTC. This sequence joins TRBV15 and TRBJ1-2; 11 positions match TRBD1. There are 16 residues in the CDR3. Per the germline V gene, CDR1 is LNHNV and CDR2 is YYDKDF (reference sequence). Trimming took 0 bases from V and 2 from J; bases not matched to a gene: 2.